The T cell receptor (beta chain) described here comes from a study of breast tumors, draining lymph nodes, adjacent tissues. Study-wide results and limits: Tumor TCR diversity was below lymph nodes but above nontumor tissue. Data fit most tumor T cells coming from lymph node, expanding in tumor. Tumor and nontumor repertoires were significantly more similar in luminal-like than in basal-like breast cancer.

This clonotype was seen ten or more times. Its antigen is not identified. The CDR3 has 16 amino acids. The germline CDR1 and CDR2 sequences are SGHVS and FNYEAQ. Deletions cut 0 bases from V and 0 bases from J, with 8 bases between. TCRdb re-called the multiplex PCR reads with MiXCR, one entry per CDR3 protein. The sample lists approximately 150,000 distinct CDR3 sequences; approximately 33% were seen once. Samples came from axillary lymph nodes draining the breast cancer. The V gene is TRBV7-6, the J gene TRBJ2-2; D is ambiguous. Material: axillary lymph node tissue. The receptor comes from a female donor with breast cancer. Some clones in this sample may be carry-over from other donors' samples. In nucleotides, the CDR3 is TGTGCCAGCAGCTTAGCGCCGACATCGAACACCGGGGAGCTGTTTTTT. Protein sequence: CASSLAPTSNTGELFF.